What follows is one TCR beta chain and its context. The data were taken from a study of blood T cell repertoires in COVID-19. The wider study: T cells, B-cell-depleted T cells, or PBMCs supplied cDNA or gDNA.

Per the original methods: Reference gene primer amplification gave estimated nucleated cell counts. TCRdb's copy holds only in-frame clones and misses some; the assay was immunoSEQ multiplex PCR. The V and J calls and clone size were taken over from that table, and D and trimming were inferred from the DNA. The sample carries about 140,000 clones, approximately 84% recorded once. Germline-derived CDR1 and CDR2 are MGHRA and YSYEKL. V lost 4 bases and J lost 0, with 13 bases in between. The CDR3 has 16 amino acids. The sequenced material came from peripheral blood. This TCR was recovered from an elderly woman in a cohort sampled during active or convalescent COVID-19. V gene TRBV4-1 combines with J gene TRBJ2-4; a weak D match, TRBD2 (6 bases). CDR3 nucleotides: TGCGCCAGCAGCCCGACGGGGGTACTAGCCAAAAACATTCAGTACTTC. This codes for CASSPTGVLAKNIQYF.